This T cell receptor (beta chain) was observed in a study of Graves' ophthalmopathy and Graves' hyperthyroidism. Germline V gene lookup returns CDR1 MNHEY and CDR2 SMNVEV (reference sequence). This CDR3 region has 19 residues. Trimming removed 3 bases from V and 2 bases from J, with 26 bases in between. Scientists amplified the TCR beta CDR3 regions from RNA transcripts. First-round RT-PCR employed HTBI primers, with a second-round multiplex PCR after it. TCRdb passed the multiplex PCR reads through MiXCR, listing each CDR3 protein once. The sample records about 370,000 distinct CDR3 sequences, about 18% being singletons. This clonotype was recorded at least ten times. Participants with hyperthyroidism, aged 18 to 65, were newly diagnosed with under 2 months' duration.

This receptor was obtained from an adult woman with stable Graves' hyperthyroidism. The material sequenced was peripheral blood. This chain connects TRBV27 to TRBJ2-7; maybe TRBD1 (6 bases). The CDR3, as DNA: TGTGCCAGCAGTTTGTTCGCCGGGCCGCCCGTAAGGGGGACCTACGAGCAGTACTTC. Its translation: CASSLFAGPPVRGTYEQYF.